This entry features one TCR beta chain sequence. What it binds is not known. Trimming left V 2 bases short and J 12 bases short, with 11 bases between. The CDR3 is made up of 12 amino acids. Germline V gene sequence: CDR1 MGHRA, CDR2 YSYEKL. The source of the sample is a study of cytomegalovirus exposure and HLA in healthy donors. Study results and limitations: According to reports, the classifier identified cytomegalovirus status with high specificity and sensitivity. Researchers catalogued approximately 170 TCR beta chains as cytomegalovirus-associated.

This table comes from immunoSEQ multiplex PCR, and its TCRdb copy is limited to in-frame clones, with some not included. There are fewer than 300,000 clones in the sample; 88% occur only once, and about 0.9% lies in the top ten. This receptor was identified in a woman aged 18-29 years in good health and CMV-seronegative. This chain joins TRBV4-1 and TRBJ2-1; D is unresolved. Sequencing was done on a sample of PBMCs. In DNA form, the CDR3 reads TGCGCCAGCAGCCAACCGGAGATGGGGCAGTTCTTC. It is translated as CASSQPEMGQFF.